The 24 T cell receptor beta chains in this list originate from one sample, sequenced in a study of blood T cell repertoires in COVID-19. Sequencing used immunoSEQ multiplex PCR; TCRdb keeps in-frame clones, though not all of them. In the table there are some 210,000 clones, around four fifths of which are singletons. Sequencing input: peripheral blood. The source is a human donor in a cohort sampled during active COVID-19.

The chain is built from TRBV15 and TRBJ2-1; perhaps TRBD2 as D (6 bases). There are 15 residues in the CDR3. CDR1 is LNHNV, CDR2 YYDKDF, per germline (reference sequence). Trimming pared 3 bases from V and 4 bases from J, leaving 13 bases between. CDR3 amino acids: CATSRRLGTYNEQFF. CDR3 sequence (DNA): TGTGCCACCAGCAGGAGACTTGGGACTTACAATGAGCAGTTCTTC.

The chain combines TRBV6-5 with TRBJ1-6; unclear D gene. With 7 bases removed from V and 10 bases from J, the gap between germline ends came to 11 bases. Germline V lookup: CDR1 MNHEY, CDR2 SVGAGI. The CDR3 extends over 12 amino acids. The CDR3 region is CASTAVGSPLHF. DNA of the CDR3: TGTGCCAGCACGGCAGTGGGCTCACCCCTCCACTTT.

In this sample, this clone turned up once. The rearrangement uses TRBV5-5 and TRBJ1-4; D gene uncertain. The V gene's germline CDR1 is SGHKS and CDR2 YYEKEE (reference sequence). CDR3 size: 15 residues. V was cut by 4 bases and J by 7 bases, with 17 bases left in between. The CDR3 here is CASSLIGALREKLFF. In DNA form, the CDR3 reads TGTGCCAGCAGCCTAATAGGAGCCCTTCGTGAAAAACTGTTTTTT.

The sample holds one count of this clone. CDR3 coding DNA: TGTGCCAGCAGCTTGGGGCAGAACACAGATACGCAGTATTTT. It specifies CASSLGQNTDTQYF. The rearrangement uses TRBV7-2 and TRBJ2-3; possible D gene TRBD1, 5 bases. The CDR3 consists of 14 residues. V lost 3 bases and J lost 2, with 9 bases in between. Germline V gene lookup returns CDR1 SGHTA and CDR2 FQGNSA.

This rearrangement joins TRBV6-6 to TRBJ2-7; D might be TRBD1 (5 bases). This CDR3 has 14 residues. CDR1 is MNHNY and CDR2 is SVGAGI in the germline V gene (reference sequence). With 4 bases removed from V and 3 bases from J, the gap between germline ends came to 13 bases. The CDR3 loop reads CASSSSTEYYEQYV. The CDR3 nucleotides are TGTGCCAGCAGTTCCTCGACAGAATACTACGAGCAGTACGTC.

The genes are TRBV18 and TRBJ2-7; TRBD1 matches 7 bases. Germline V CDR1 and CDR2: KGHSH, LQKENI. The CDR3 has 15 amino acids. Germline trimming cut 6 bases from V and 0 bases from J; bases unmatched to any gene: 8. The chain's CDR3 is CASSLGQTSSYEQYV. CDR3 nucleotide sequence: TGTGCCAGCTCCTTGGGACAGACAAGCTCCTACGAGCAGTACGTC.

This chain links TRBV5-1 with TRBJ2-3; 10 bases fit TRBD2. Germline CDR1 is SGHRS and CDR2 is YFSETQ. V shed 4 bases, J shed 7 bases, and the junction held 6 bases outside the gene matches. This CDR3 comprises 14 residues. The CDR3 sequence: CASSVSSGGNTQYF. The CDR3, as DNA: TGCGCCAGCAGCGTCTCTAGCGGGGGAAATACGCAGTATTTT. The variable domain in full, with the rest retrieved from reference TRBV5-1 and TRBJ2-3, is KAGVTQTPRYLIKTRGQQVTLSCSPISGHRSVSWYQQTPGQGLQFLFEYFSETQRNKGNFPGRFSGRQFSNSRSEMNVSTLELGDSALYLCASSVSSGGNTQYFGPGTRLTVL.

The gene calls are TRBV15 and TRBJ2-1; 15 positions agree with TRBD2. CDR3 length: 20 amino acids. The V gene's germline CDR1 is LNHNV and CDR2 YYDKDF (reference sequence). V lost 6 bases and J lost 0; bases outside the gene matches: 12. The CDR3 spells CATSQTRGLAGGASYNEQFF. CDR3 coding DNA: TGTGCCACCAGTCAAACCAGGGGACTAGCGGGAGGCGCCTCCTACAATGAGCAGTTCTTC.

The chain joins TRBV7-7 to TRBJ2-3; weak D call: TRBD2 (6 bases). Germline V gene sequence: CDR1 SSHAT, CDR2 FNYEAQ (reference sequence). The CDR3 totals 14 residues. Trimming cost V 5 bases and J 5 bases, with 14 bases left between them. The CDR3 loop reads CASSPGVEGDTQYF. The CDR3 nucleotides are TGTGCCAGCAGCCCGGGGGTAGAGGGAGATACGCAGTATTTT.

The J gene is TRBJ2-3, the V gene TRBV5-1; weak D call: TRBD2 (7 bases). Germline V lookup: CDR1 SGHRS, CDR2 YFSETQ. Deletions cut 4 bases from V and 4 bases from J, with 16 bases between. The CDR3 totals 15 residues. CDR3 sequence (DNA): TGCGCCAGCAGCCCCCATATGGGGGGGCCAGATACGCAGTATTTT. This codes for CASSPHMGGPDTQYF.

The chain joins TRBV18 to TRBJ2-3; 12 nucleotides line up with TRBD2. The germline V gene has CDR1 KGHSH and CDR2 LQKENI. The V and J ends lost 5 bases and 5 bases, in that order; junction bases with no gene match: 14. The CDR3 runs 18 residues. CDR3 sequence (DNA): TGTGCCAGCTCATCAACCTCTCCGACTAGCGGGGGTCAAGATACGCAGTATTTT. It yields the protein CASSSTSPTSGGQDTQYF.

DNA for the CDR3: TGTGCCAGCAGCCAAGACAGGTCTCAGCCCCAGCATTTT. Translating gives CASSQDRSQPQHF. V gene TRBV3-1 (or the pseudogene TRBV3-2) combines with J gene TRBJ1-5; no definite D call. This CDR3 is built from 13 residues. Germline V gives CDR1 LGHDT, CDR2 YNNKEL (reference sequence). Deletions cut 0 bases from V and 6 bases from J, with 6 bases between.

The rearrangement joins TRBV5-1 to TRBJ1-2; D is perhaps TRBD1 (6 bases). This CDR3 is built from 13 residues. Between the trimmed V and J ends, which lost 6 bases and 7 bases, there was a span of 16 bases. Germline CDR1 and CDR2: SGHRS and YFSETQ. The CDR3 protein is CASTGQSVAGYTF. As DNA, the CDR3 is TGCGCCAGCACCGGACAGTCAGTAGCTGGCTACACCTTC.

The chain employs TRBV20-1 and TRBJ2-3, with TRBD2 as a possible D gene (5 bases). Germline CDR1 and CDR2: DFQATT and SNEGSKA (reference sequence). The CDR3 is 11 amino acids. Trimming took 1 base from V and 9 from J, leaving 8 bases between them. The CDR3 loop is CSARVRETQYF. CDR3 DNA sequence: TGCAGTGCTAGAGTTAGGGAGACGCAGTATTTT.

This chain uses TRBV6-5 with TRBJ2-7, with TRBD1 as a possible D gene (6 bases). This CDR3 region has 12 residues. Germline lookup yields CDR1 MNHEY and CDR2 SVGAGI. Trimming stripped 6 bases from V and 3 bases from J, with 9 bases between. CDR3: CASSQGGYEQYV. The CDR3 nucleotides read TGTGCCAGCAGCCAAGGGGGCTACGAGCAGTACGTC.

The J gene is TRBJ1-1, the V gene TRBV28; perhaps TRBD1 as D (5 bases). The V and J ends lost 9 bases and 11 bases respectively, with 25 bases between them. Germline V gene sequence: CDR1 MDHEN, CDR2 SYDVKM. This CDR3 is built from 14 residues. Here the CDR3 DNA reads TGTGCCAGTCTCGAATCGGGTTCGGGGGTTGGGGCTTTCTTT. Translating it yields CASLESGSGVGAFF.

This clone showed up just once. This chain connects TRBV6-1 to TRBJ1-5; D is unresolved. CDR3 length equals 14 residues. Looked up from germline, CDR1 is MNHNS and CDR2 is SASEGT. The V end was cut by 2 bases, the J end by 0 bases, with 5 bases between. CDR3 in amino acids: CASSESSSNQPQHF. DNA of the CDR3: TGTGCCAGCAGTGAATCGAGTAGCAATCAGCCCCAGCATTTT.

The V call is TRBV10-3, the J call TRBJ2-5; possible D gene TRBD2, 5 bases. CDR3 length equals 15 residues. Germline loops: CDR1 ENHRY, CDR2 SYGVKD. Trimming stripped 3 bases from V and 4 bases from J, with 15 bases between. In DNA, the CDR3 is TGTGCCATCAGTGATCGGGGATTGACGCGAGAGACCCAGTACTTC. Translated: CAISDRGLTRETQYF.

The rearrangement uses TRBV3-1 (or the pseudogene TRBV3-2) and TRBJ2-5; TRBD1 is a possible D gene (6 bases). The CDR3 is 15 residues long. The V and J ends lost 3 bases and 5 bases respectively, with 16 bases between them. Germline CDR1 and CDR2: LGHDT and YNNKEL (reference sequence). The CDR3 DNA is TGTGCCAGCAGCCATCCTGGCAGGGGCTGGGAGACCCAGTACTTC. It is translated as CASSHPGRGWETQYF.

The J gene is TRBJ2-1, the V gene TRBV7-2, with D possibly matching TRBD2 (6 bases). From germline, CDR1 is SGHTA and CDR2 FQGNSA. The CDR3 spans 16 residues. V lost 0 bases and J lost 2, with 11 bases in between. CDR3 coding DNA: TGTGCCAGCAGCTTAGCTAGCGGAGGACCCTACAATGAGCAGTTCTTC. Translating gives CASSLASGGPYNEQFF.

This sequence joins TRBV27 and TRBJ1-1; D gene unclear. The germline CDR1 and CDR2 sequences are MNHEY and SMNVEV (reference sequence). The CDR3 is made up of 14 amino acids. Trimming left V 7 bases short and J 1 base short, with 13 bases between. The CDR3 DNA reads TGTGCCAGCACCCCTAACGTCGAGAACACTGAAGCTTTCTTT. It codes for CASTPNVENTEAFF.

The V and J genes are TRBV28 and TRBJ2-2; 7 bases map to TRBD2. CDR1 and CDR2 from the germline V gene are MDHEN and SYDVKM. The V segment lost 1 base and the J segment 1 base; nucleotides outside the gene matches: 3. The CDR3 contains 16 residues. CDR3 nucleotides: TGTGCCAGCAGTTTATTTGGGAGGGGGAACACCGGGGAGCTGTTTTTT. Translation: CASSLFGRGNTGELFF.

This clone was picked up one time. This chain uses TRBV5-1 with TRBJ2-3; D is possibly TRBD1 (6 bases). The CDR3 spans 16 residues. Germline V gives CDR1 SGHRS, CDR2 YFSETQ. Deletions cut 4 bases from V and 0 bases from J, with 15 bases between. The CDR3 DNA reads as TGCGCCAGCAGCGTAACAGGGACCCCTAGCACAGATACGCAGTATTTT. Translating gives CASSVTGTPSTDTQYF.

The chain uses TRBV28 and TRBJ2-7, with 7 bases aligning to TRBD2. The CDR3 covers 14 residues. The germline V gene has CDR1 MDHEN and CDR2 SYDVKM. V shed 5 bases and J 4 bases; nucleotides not matched to a gene: 8. The CDR3 region is CASSTGGSGYEQYF. Here the CDR3 DNA reads TGTGCCAGCAGTACCGGCGGGAGTGGTTACGAGCAGTACTTC.